The T cell receptor beta chain described here comes from a study of control samples from healthy donors and cancer patients. This clone was seen only once. CDR3 size: 15 residues. V was shortened by 0 bases and J by 4 bases, with 14 bases between the two germline ends. Germline-derived CDR1 and CDR2 are SGDLS and YYNGEE. Libraries were prepared by immunoSEQ multiplex PCR; TCRdb keeps only in-frame clonotypes and omits some of them. The data show approximately 97,000 clones, around four fifths seen once. The rearrangement links TRBV9 to TRBJ2-7; possibly TRBD1 for D (6 bases). The TCR was taken from a man aged 25 to 40 in good health. The sample taken for sequencing was blood. As DNA, the CDR3 is TGTGCCAGCAGCGTAGGGCAGGGGCGGATATACGAGCAGTACTTC. Residues: CASSVGQGRIYEQYF.